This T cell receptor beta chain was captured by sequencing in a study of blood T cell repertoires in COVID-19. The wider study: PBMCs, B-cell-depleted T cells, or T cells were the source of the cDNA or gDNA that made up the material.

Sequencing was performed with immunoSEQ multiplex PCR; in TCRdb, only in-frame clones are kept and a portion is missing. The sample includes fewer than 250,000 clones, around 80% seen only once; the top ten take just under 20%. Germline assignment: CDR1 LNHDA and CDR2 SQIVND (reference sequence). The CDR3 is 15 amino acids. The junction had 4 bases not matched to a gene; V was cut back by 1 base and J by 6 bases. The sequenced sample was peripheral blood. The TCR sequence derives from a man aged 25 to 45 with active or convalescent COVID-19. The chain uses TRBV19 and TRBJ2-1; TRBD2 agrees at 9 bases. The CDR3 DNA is TGTGCCAGTAGTATAGGGAGACTAGCGGTCAATGAGCAGTTCTTC. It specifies CASSIGRLAVNEQFF.